Described below is a single TCR beta chain sequence and its context. Its matching antigen is unknown. These data are taken from a study of OX40 agonist ivuxolimab in advanced cancers. Points from the study as a whole: Still undetermined is the antigen specificity of the expanded peripheral T cells. Clonal expansion in partial responders at 0.1-3.0 mg/kg ranked among the lowest. The average count of expanded clones was higher among CD8+ T cells than among CD4+.

This table comes from immunoSEQ multiplex PCR, and its TCRdb copy is limited to in-frame clones, with some not included. The data hold approximately 15,000 clones, with about four fifths observed a single time. Trimming shortened V by 1 base and J by 0 bases, and 19 bases separated the two germline ends. CDR3 length equals 19 residues. Germline CDR1 reads SEHNR; CDR2 reads FQNEAQ (reference sequence). V is TRBV7-9 and J is TRBJ2-4, with D perhaps matching TRBD1 (6 bases). The receptor's source is an adult with an advanced solid tumor such as melanoma, head and neck, liver or kidney cancer. This material consisted of CD4+ or CD8+ T cells sorted from blood, taken in a trial of the OX40 agonist ivuxolimab. DNA of the CDR3: TGTGCCAGCAGCTTAGGCCAGGGGCTGGATCTCGTAGCCAAAAACATTCAGTACTTC. Residues: CASSLGQGLDLVAKNIQYF.